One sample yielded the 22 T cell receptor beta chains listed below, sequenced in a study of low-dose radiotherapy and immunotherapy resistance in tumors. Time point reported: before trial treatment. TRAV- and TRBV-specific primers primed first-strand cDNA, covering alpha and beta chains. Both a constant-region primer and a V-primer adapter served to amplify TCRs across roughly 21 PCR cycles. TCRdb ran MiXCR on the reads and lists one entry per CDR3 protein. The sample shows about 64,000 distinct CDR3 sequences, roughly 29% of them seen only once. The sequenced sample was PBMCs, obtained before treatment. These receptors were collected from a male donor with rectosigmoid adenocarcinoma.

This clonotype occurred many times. The CDR3: CASSFHTLPQYF. In nucleotides, the CDR3 is TGTGCCAGCAGTTTCCATACCCTTCCGCAGTACTTC. This chain joins TRBV6-2 or TRBV6-3 and TRBJ2-7; D is uncertain. V lost 4 bases and J lost 9, with 13 bases in between. This CDR3 is built from 12 residues. The germline V gene has CDR1 MNHEY and CDR2 SVGEGT.

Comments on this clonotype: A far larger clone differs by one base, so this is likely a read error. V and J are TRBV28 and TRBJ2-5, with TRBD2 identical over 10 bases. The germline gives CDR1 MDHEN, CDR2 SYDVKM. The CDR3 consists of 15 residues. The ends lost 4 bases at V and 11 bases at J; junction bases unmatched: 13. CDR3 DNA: TGTGCCAGCAGTTCTCTAGCGGGGGCCTACAATGAGCAGTACTTC. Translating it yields CASSSLAGAYNEQYF. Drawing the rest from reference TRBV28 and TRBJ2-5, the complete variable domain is DVKVTQSSRYLVKRTGEKVFLECVQDMDHENMFWYRQDPGLGLRLIYFSYDVKMKEKGDIPEGYSVSREKKERFSLILESASTNQTSMYLCASSSLAGAYNEQYFGPGTRLLVL.

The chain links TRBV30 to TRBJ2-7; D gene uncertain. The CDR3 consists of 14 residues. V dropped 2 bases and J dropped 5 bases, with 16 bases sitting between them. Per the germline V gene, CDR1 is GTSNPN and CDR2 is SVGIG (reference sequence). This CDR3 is CAWSRSTWANEQYF. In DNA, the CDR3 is TGTGCCTGGAGTCGATCTACGTGGGCTAACGAGCAGTACTTC. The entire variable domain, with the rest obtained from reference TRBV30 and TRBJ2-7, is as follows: SQTIHQWPATLVQPVGSPLSLECTVEGTSNPNLYWYRQAAGRGLQLLFYSVGIGQISSEVPQNLSASRPQDRQFILSSKKLLLSDSGFYLCAWSRSTWANEQYFGPGTRLTVT.

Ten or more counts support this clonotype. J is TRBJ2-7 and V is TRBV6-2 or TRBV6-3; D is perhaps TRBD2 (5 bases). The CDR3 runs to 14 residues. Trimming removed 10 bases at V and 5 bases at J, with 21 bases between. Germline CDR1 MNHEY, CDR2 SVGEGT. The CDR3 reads CATLTALEAHEQYF. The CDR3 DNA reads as TGTGCCACCCTGACGGCCTTGGAGGCGCACGAGCAGTACTTC.

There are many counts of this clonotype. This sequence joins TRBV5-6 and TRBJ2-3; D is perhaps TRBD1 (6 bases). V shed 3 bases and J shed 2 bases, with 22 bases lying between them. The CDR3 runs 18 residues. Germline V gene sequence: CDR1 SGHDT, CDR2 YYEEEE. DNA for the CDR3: TGTGCCAGCAGCTGGGTCACAGGGACGGTTCGGAACACAGATACGCAGTATTTT. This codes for CASSWVTGTVRNTDTQYF.

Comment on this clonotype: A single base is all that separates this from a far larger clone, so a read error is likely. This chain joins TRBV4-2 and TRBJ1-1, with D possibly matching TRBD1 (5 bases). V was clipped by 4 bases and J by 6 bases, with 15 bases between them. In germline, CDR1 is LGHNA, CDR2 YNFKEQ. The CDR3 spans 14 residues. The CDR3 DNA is TGTGCCAGCAGCCGCGGACACCGCAAGGCTGAAGCTTTCTTT. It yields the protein CASSRGHRKAEAFF.

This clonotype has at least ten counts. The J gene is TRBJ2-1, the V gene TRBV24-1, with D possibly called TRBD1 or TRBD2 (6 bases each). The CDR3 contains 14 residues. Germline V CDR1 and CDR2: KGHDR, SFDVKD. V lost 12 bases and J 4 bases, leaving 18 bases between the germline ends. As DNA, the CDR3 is TGTGCCTCAGGGGATGATAGCGGATACAATGAGCAGTTCTTC. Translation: CASGDDSGYNEQFF.

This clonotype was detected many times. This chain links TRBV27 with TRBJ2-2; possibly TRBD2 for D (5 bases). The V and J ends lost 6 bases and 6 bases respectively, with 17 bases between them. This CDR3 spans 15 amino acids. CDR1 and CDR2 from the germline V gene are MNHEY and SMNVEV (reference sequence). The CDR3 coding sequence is TGTGCCAGCAGGGCATTTACGGGGTCCCCCGGGGAGCTGTTTTTT. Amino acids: CASRAFTGSPGELFF.

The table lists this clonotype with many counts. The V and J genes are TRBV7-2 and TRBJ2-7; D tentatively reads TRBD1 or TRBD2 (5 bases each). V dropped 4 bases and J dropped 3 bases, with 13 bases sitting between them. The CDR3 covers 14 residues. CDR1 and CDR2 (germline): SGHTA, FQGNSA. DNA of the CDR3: TGTGCCAGCAGCTCTGGGGACGGGGTCTACGAGCAGTACTTC. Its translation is CASSSGDGVYEQYF.

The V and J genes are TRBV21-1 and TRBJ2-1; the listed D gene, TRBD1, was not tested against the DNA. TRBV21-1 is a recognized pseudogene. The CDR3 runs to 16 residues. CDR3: CASSKAAAPAYDEQFF. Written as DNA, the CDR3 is TGTGCCAGCAGCAAAGCTGCCGCCCCGGCGTACGATGAGCAGTTCTTC.

For the CDR3, the DNA is TGTGCCAGCAGCTCCCAAGGGGGCATTAATGAGCAGTTCTTC. Amino acids: CASSSQGGINEQFF. The chain links TRBV7-2 to TRBJ2-1; 7 nucleotides align to TRBD1. The V and J ends lost 4 bases and 7 bases, in that order; junction bases with no gene match: 7. The CDR3 contains 14 residues. From germline, CDR1 is SGHTA and CDR2 FQGNSA.

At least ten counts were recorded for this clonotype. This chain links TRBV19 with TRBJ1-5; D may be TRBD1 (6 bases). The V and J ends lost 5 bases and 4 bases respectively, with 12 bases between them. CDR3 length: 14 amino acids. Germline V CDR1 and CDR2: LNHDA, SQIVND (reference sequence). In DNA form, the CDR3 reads TGTGCCAGTAGTGACAGGAGAGGAAATCAGCCCCAGCATTTT. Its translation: CASSDRRGNQPQHF. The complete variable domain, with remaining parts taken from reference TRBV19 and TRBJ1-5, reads DGGITQSPKYLFRKEGQNVTLSCEQNLNHDAMYWYRQDPGQGLRLIYYSQIVNDFQKGDIAEGYSVSREKKESFPLTVTSAQKNPTAFYLCASSDRRGNQPQHFGDGTRLSIL.

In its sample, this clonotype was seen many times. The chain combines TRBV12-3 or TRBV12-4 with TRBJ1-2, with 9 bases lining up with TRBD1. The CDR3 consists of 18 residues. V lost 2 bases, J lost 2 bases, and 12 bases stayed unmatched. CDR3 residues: CASSLTGTGKIANYGYTF. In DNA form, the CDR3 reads TGTGCCAGCAGTTTAACCGGGACAGGGAAAATCGCGAACTATGGCTACACCTTC.

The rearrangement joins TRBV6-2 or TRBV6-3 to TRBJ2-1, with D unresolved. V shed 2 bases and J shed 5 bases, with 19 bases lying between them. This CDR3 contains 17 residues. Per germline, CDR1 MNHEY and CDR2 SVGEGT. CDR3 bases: TGTGCCAGCAGTTACACGAAGACGCGATCCAATCACAATGAGCAGTTCTTC. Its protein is CASSYTKTRSNHNEQFF.

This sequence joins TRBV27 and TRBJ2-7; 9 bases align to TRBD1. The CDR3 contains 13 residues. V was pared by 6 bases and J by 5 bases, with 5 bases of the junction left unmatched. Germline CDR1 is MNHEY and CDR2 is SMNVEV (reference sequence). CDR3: CASSSGTGNEQYF. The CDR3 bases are TGTGCCAGCAGCTCCGGGACAGGGAACGAGCAGTACTTC.

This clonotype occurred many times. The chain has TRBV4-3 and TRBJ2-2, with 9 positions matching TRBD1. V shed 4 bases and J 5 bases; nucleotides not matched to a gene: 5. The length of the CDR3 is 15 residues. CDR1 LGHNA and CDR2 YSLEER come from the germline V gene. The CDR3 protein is CASSRDRGKTGELFF. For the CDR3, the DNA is TGCGCCAGCAGCCGAGACAGGGGGAAAACCGGGGAGCTGTTTTTT.

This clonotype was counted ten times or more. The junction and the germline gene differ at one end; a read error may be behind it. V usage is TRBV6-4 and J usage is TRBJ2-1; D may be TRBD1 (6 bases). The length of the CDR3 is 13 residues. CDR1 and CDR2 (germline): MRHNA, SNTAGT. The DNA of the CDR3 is TGTGCCAGCAGAGACTGGACAGACAATGAGCAGTTCTTC. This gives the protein CASRDWTDNEQFF.

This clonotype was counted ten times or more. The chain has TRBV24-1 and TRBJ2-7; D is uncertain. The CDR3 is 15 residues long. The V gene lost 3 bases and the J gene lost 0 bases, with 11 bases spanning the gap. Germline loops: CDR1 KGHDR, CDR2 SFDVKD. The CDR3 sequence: CATSDPALSSYEQYF. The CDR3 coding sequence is TGTGCCACCAGTGATCCGGCGTTGAGCTCCTACGAGCAGTACTTC.

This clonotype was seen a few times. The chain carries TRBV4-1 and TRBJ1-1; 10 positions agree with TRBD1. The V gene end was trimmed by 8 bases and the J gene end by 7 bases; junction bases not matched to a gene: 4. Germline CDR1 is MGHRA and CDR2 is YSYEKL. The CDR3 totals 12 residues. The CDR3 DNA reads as TGCGCCAGCGCGGGACAGGGGAATGAAGCTTTCTTT. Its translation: CASAGQGNEAFF.

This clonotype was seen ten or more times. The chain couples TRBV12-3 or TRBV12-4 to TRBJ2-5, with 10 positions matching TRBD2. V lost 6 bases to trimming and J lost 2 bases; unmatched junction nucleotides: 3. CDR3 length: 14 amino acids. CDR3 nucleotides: TGTGCCAGCAGCCCTAGCGGGAGACAAGAGACCCAGTACTTC. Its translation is CASSPSGRQETQYF.

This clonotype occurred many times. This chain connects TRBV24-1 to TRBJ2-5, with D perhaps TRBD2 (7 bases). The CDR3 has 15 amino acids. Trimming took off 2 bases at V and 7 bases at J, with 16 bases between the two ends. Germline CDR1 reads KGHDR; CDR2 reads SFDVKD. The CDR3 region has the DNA TGTGCCACCAGTGATTCGTCAGGGAGGGGGGTGACCCAGTACTTC. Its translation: CATSDSSGRGVTQYF.

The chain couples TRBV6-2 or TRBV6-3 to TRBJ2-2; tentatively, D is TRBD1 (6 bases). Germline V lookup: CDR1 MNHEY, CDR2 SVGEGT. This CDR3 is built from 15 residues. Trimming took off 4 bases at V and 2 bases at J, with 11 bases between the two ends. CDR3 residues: CASSFSGANTGELFF. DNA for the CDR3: TGTGCCAGCAGTTTTTCAGGGGCCAACACCGGGGAGCTGTTTTTT.